Listed here are 25 T cell receptor beta chains from one sample, sequenced in a study of shared clonotypes between healthy human individuals. TCRdb's copy holds only in-frame clones and misses some; the assay was immunoSEQ multiplex PCR. Of approximately 1,000,000 clones in the sample, 77% were seen once. The sample taken for sequencing was memory CD4+ T cells from PBMCs. Subset meaning: CD45RA-negative fraction. These receptors were obtained from a man younger than 35 in good health. Some clones in this sample may be carry-over from other donors' samples.

The rearrangement links TRBV7-9 to TRBJ2-3; no definite D call. V gave up 1 base and J gave up 0 bases, with 11 bases separating them. Germline CDR1 reads SEHNR; CDR2 reads FQNEAQ (reference sequence). CDR3 length: 16 amino acids. The CDR3 loop is CASSLGSKGSTDTQYF. The CDR3, as DNA: TGTGCCAGCAGCTTAGGGTCGAAAGGGAGCACAGATACGCAGTATTTT.

The CDR3 reads CASSYSGTGNYGYTF. The CDR3 nucleotides are TGTGCCAGCAGTTACTCCGGGACCGGGAACTATGGCTACACCTTC. The chain employs TRBV6-6 and TRBJ1-2; a weak D match, TRBD1 (5 bases). This CDR3 is 15 amino acids long. The V end was cut by 0 bases, the J end by 2 bases, with 10 bases between. Germline loops: CDR1 MNHNY, CDR2 SVGAGI (reference sequence).

Only one count was recorded for this clone. This chain uses TRBV11-2 with TRBJ1-1; D is unresolved. This CDR3 contains 12 residues. V lost 1 base and J 6 bases, leaving 6 bases between the germline ends. Germline values: CDR1 SGHAT, CDR2 FQNNGV. The CDR3 nucleotides read TGTGCCAGCAGCTTAGCTAGGGCTGAAGCTTTCTTT. Translating gives CASSLARAEAFF. Complete variable domain (other parts from reference TRBV11-2 and TRBJ1-1): EAGVAQSPRYKIIEKRQSVAFWCNPISGHATLYWYQQILGQGPKLLIQFQNNGVVDDSQLPKDRFSAERLKGVDSTLKIQPAKLEDSAVYLCASSLARAEAFFGQGTRLTVV.

As concerns this clone: This specimen includes other DNA sequences encoding the same CDR3. The gene calls are TRBV5-1 and TRBJ1-2; TRBD1 might be the D (6 bases). Per germline, CDR1 SGHRS and CDR2 YFSETQ. V was pared by 3 bases and J by 8 bases, with 11 bases between. The CDR3 length is 12 residues. CDR3 coding DNA: TGCGCCAGCAGCTCTAACAGGGAAGGCTACACCTTC. Protein: CASSSNREGYTF.

The chain combines TRBV2 with TRBJ2-2, with D unclear. This CDR3 has 15 amino acids. Germline V lookup: CDR1 SNHLY, CDR2 FYNNEI. V lost 8 bases and J lost 5, with 18 bases in between. This CDR3 reads CASYETLTPTGELFF. The CDR3, as DNA: TGTGCCAGCTATGAGACCCTCACCCCAACCGGGGAGCTGTTTTTT. Full variable domain (missing parts from reference TRBV2 and TRBJ2-2): EPEVTQTPSHQVTQMGQEVILRCVPISNHLYFYWYRQILGQKVEFLVSFYNNEISEKSEIFDDQFSVERPDGSNFTLKIRSTKLEDSAMYFCASYETLTPTGELFFGEGSRLTVL.

V is TRBV5-8 and J is TRBJ2-5; possibly TRBD1 or TRBD2 for D (5 bases each). Germline V gene data show CDR1 as SGHTS and CDR2 as YDEGEE. This CDR3 region has 13 residues. V was pared by 1 base and J by 9 bases, with 13 bases between. The CDR3 sequence is CASSLTRVGAQYF. CDR3 nucleotide sequence: TGTGCCAGCAGCTTGACACGGGTGGGGGCCCAGTACTTC.

The chain employs TRBV28 and TRBJ2-2; perhaps TRBD1 as D (6 bases). Germline V gene lookup returns CDR1 MDHEN and CDR2 SYDVKM. V was pared by 5 bases and J by 4 bases, with 20 bases between. The CDR3 has 17 residues. Here the CDR3 reads CASSPRDIEWSTGELFF. The CDR3 DNA sequence: TGTGCCAGCAGTCCGAGGGACATCGAATGGTCCACCGGGGAGCTGTTTTTT. Combining the CDR3 with reference TRBV28 and TRBJ2-2 gives the whole variable domain DVKVTQSSRYLVKRTGEKVFLECVQDMDHENMFWYRQDPGLGLRLIYFSYDVKMKEKGDIPEGYSVSREKKERFSLILESASTNQTSMYLCASSPRDIEWSTGELFFGEGSRLTVL.

Comments on this clone: A single base separates this from a much larger clone, so it may be a read error. The genes are TRBV6-1 and TRBJ1-5; D unresolved. The V end lost 3 bases, the J end lost 6 bases, and 0 bases lay between the germline ends. There are 10 residues in the CDR3. CDR1 is MNHNS and CDR2 is SASEGT in the germline V gene. The chain's CDR3 is CASSDQPQHF. CDR3 bases: TGTGCCAGCAGTGATCAGCCCCAGCATTTT.

The chain has TRBV4-3 and TRBJ1-1, with a weak D call TRBD1 (6 bases). V lost 1 base and J lost 0, with 12 bases in between. In germline, CDR1 is LGHNA, CDR2 YSLEER. The CDR3 covers 16 residues. The DNA of the CDR3 is TGCGCCAGCAGCCAAGCGGTCGGGGGCGTGAACACTGAAGCTTTCTTT. Encoded protein: CASSQAVGGVNTEAFF.

The count of this clone is one. The chain joins TRBV5-4 to TRBJ2-2; the D gene could be TRBD1 or TRBD2 (8 bases each). Germline lookup yields CDR1 SGHNT and CDR2 YYREEE (reference sequence). V was cut by 4 bases and J by 7 bases, with 20 bases left in between. CDR3 length equals 16 residues. The CDR3 spells CASSAGGGGQGGELFF. Here the CDR3 DNA reads TGTGCCAGCAGCGCAGGGGGCGGGGGGCAAGGCGGGGAGCTGTTTTTT.

The chain uses TRBV11-2 and TRBJ1-4, with D perhaps TRBD1 (6 bases). CDR1 SGHAT and CDR2 FQNNGV come from the germline V gene. This CDR3 comprises 18 residues. The germline V and J ends were trimmed by 3 bases and 0 bases, with 17 bases remaining between them. CDR3 nucleotides: TGTGCCAGCAGCTTCCGAGGGGGTTTGCTGGCAACTAATGAAAAACTGTTTTTT. This codes for CASSFRGGLLATNEKLFF. Using reference TRBV11-2 and TRBJ1-4 for the parts outside the CDR3, the full variable domain is EAGVAQSPRYKIIEKRQSVAFWCNPISGHATLYWYQQILGQGPKLLIQFQNNGVVDDSQLPKDRFSAERLKGVDSTLKIQPAKLEDSAVYLCASSFRGGLLATNEKLFFGSGTQLSVL.

J is TRBJ1-4 and V is TRBV19; weak D call: TRBD1 (6 bases). Trimming left V 3 bases short and J 8 bases short, with 16 bases between. Per germline, CDR1 LNHDA and CDR2 SQIVND (reference sequence). This CDR3 is built from 15 residues. As DNA, the CDR3 is TGTGCCAGTAGTATGCCCCGTCGGGGGGCGGAAAAACTGTTTTTT. It encodes CASSMPRRGAEKLFF. Complete variable domain (other parts from reference TRBV19 and TRBJ1-4): DGGITQSPKYLFRKEGQNVTLSCEQNLNHDAMYWYRQDPGQGLRLIYYSQIVNDFQKGDIAEGYSVSREKKESFPLTVTSAQKNPTAFYLCASSMPRRGAEKLFFGSGTQLSVL.

This rearrangement joins TRBV30 to TRBJ1-2; tentative D call: TRBD1 (6 bases). The germline V gene encodes CDR1 GTSNPN and CDR2 SVGIG (reference sequence). The CDR3 sequence is 12 residues long. V was cut by 2 bases and J by 6 bases, with 10 bases left in between. The DNA of the CDR3 is TGTGCCTGGAGTCCAGGACAGAATGGCTACACCTTC. It yields the protein CAWSPGQNGYTF.

This clone was seen ten or more times. The same CDR3 arises from other DNA sequences in this sample as well. This rearrangement joins TRBV7-9 to TRBJ1-4, with 9 bases lining up with TRBD1. J gave up 5 bases and V 6 bases, and 4 bases lay outside the gene matches. This CDR3 contains 14 residues. Germline loops: CDR1 SEHNR, CDR2 FQNEAQ (reference sequence). CDR3 loop: CASSRDRGNEKLFF. The CDR3 DNA reads as TGTGCCAGCAGTCGAGACAGGGGGAATGAAAAACTGTTTTTT.

This clone was counted at least ten times. The V gene is TRBV7-9, the J gene TRBJ2-3; D remains ambiguous. V shed 5 bases and J shed 0 bases, with 9 bases lying between them. Germline CDR1 reads SEHNR; CDR2 reads FQNEAQ (reference sequence). The CDR3 loop spans 14 amino acids. The chain's CDR3 is CASSQGISTDTQYF. The DNA for the CDR3 is TGTGCCAGCAGCCAAGGGATTAGCACAGATACGCAGTATTTT.

The V gene is TRBV6-1, the J gene TRBJ2-1; 12 nucleotides align to TRBD2. The germline gives CDR1 MNHNS, CDR2 SASEGT. V dropped 2 bases and J dropped 6; count of bases not matched to a gene: 8. The CDR3 runs 17 residues. The DNA for the CDR3 is TGTGCCAGCAGTGAAAACGGACTAGCGGGAATTGGCAATGAGCAGTTCTTC. Translation gives CASSENGLAGIGNEQFF.

The chain combines TRBV7-8 with TRBJ2-3, with 8 bases lining up with TRBD1. Germline CDR1 SGHVS, CDR2 FQNEAQ. Trimming took 5 bases from V and 3 from J; bases not matched to a gene: 10. The CDR3 extends over 16 amino acids. The DNA of the CDR3 is TGTGCCAGCAGCATCAGGACAGGGCCTGCAACAGATACGCAGTATTTT. Translated, it gives CASSIRTGPATDTQYF.

This sequence joins TRBV7-9 and TRBJ2-2; 9 bases are a match to TRBD2. Germline V gene sequence: CDR1 SEHNR, CDR2 FQNEAQ (reference sequence). Losses at the gene ends were 2 bases for V and 0 bases for J; bases not matched to a gene: 1. The CDR3 loop spans 16 amino acids. Here the CDR3 DNA reads TGTGCCAGCAGCTTATGGACTAGCGCGAACACCGGGGAGCTGTTTTTT. Amino acids: CASSLWTSANTGELFF.

With respect to this clone: This likely came from a read error, as a far larger clone is one base away. This rearrangement joins TRBV29-1 to TRBJ2-4; D might be TRBD1 (5 bases). CDR3 length: 15 residues. Germline CDR1 and CDR2: SQVTM and ANQGSEA. CDR3 sequence reads: CNVEGAGRAKNIQYF. CDR3 DNA sequence: TGCAACGTTGAAGGTGCAGGGCGAGCCAAAAACATTCAGTACTTC.

V usage is TRBV7-2 and J usage is TRBJ2-5, with TRBD1 identical over 7 bases. J was trimmed by 2 bases and V by 2 bases; bases with no gene match: 5. Germline CDR1 and CDR2: SGHTA and FQGNSA. This CDR3 has 15 residues. The CDR3 DNA reads as TGTGCCAGCAGCTTAAGGATACAGGGGCAAGAGACCCAGTACTTC. It translates to CASSLRIQGQETQYF.

This clone has at least ten counts. The V call is TRBV6-1, the J call TRBJ2-3; no reliable D call. Germline V CDR1 and CDR2: MNHNS, SASEGT. V was pared by 8 bases and J by 3 bases, with 15 bases between. The CDR3 runs 14 residues. As DNA, the CDR3 is TGTGCCAGCCCAGGCTTAGGATCTACAGATACGCAGTATTTT. Protein product: CASPGLGSTDTQYF.

The chain uses TRBV9 and TRBJ2-7; D not resolved. The V and J ends lost 0 bases and 0 bases respectively, with 7 bases between them. The CDR3 is made up of 14 amino acids. Looked up from germline, CDR1 is SGDLS and CDR2 is YYNGEE. CDR3 sequence reads: CASSVDAVSYEQYF. Written as DNA, the CDR3 is TGTGCCAGCAGCGTAGATGCCGTCTCCTACGAGCAGTACTTC. Based on the CDR3 plus reference TRBV9 and TRBJ2-7, the full variable domain is DSGVTQTPKHLITATGQRVTLRCSPRSGDLSVYWYQQSLDQGLQFLIQYYNGEERAKGNILERFSAQQFPDLHSELNLSSLELGDSALYFCASSVDAVSYEQYFGPGTRLTVT.

This chain joins TRBV6-1 and TRBJ2-2; 7 nucleotides match TRBD2. Germline CDR1 is MNHNS and CDR2 is SASEGT. This CDR3 is built from 15 residues. Losses at the gene ends were 7 bases for V and 0 bases for J; bases not matched to a gene: 5. CDR3 region: CASNAGRANTGELFF. In DNA, the CDR3 is TGTGCCAGCAACGCAGGGAGGGCGAACACCGGGGAGCTGTTTTTT.

CDR3 sequence: CASNRESGTSNQPQHF. The DNA of the CDR3 is TGTGCCAGTAACAGGGAGTCTGGGACGAGCAATCAGCCCCAGCATTTT. The gene calls are TRBV19 and TRBJ1-5, with a possible D match to TRBD1 (6 bases). CDR1 and CDR2 from the germline V gene are LNHDA and SQIVND (reference sequence). Trimming removed 7 bases from V and 1 base from J, with 17 bases in between. The CDR3 length is 16 residues. Looking up the rest from reference TRBV19 and TRBJ1-5 gives the full variable domain: DGGITQSPKYLFRKEGQNVTLSCEQNLNHDAMYWYRQDPGQGLRLIYYSQIVNDFQKGDIAEGYSVSREKKESFPLTVTSAQKNPTAFYLCASNRESGTSNQPQHFGDGTRLSIL.

This chain links TRBV7-3 with TRBJ2-7; 7 positions agree with TRBD2. The junction had 7 bases not matched to a gene; V was cut back by 1 base and J by 4 bases. The length of the CDR3 is 15 residues. Looked up from germline, CDR1 is SGHTA and CDR2 is FQGTGA. CDR3 coding DNA: TGTGCCAGCAGCTTAAGGGCGGGAGACCGGTACGAGCAGTACTTC. Its translation is CASSLRAGDRYEQYF.